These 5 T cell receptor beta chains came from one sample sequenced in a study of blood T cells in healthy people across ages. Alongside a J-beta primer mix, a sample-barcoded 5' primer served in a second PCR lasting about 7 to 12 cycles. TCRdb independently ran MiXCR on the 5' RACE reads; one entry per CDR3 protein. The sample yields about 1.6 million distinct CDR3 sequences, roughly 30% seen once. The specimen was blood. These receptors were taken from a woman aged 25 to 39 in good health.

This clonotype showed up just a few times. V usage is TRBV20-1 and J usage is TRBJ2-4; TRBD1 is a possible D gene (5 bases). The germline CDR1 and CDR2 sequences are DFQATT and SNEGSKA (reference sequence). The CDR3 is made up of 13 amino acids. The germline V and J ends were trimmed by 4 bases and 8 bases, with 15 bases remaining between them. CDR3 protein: CSAIPDLGDIQYF. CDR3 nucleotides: TGCAGTGCTATCCCGGACCTAGGGGACATTCAGTACTTC.

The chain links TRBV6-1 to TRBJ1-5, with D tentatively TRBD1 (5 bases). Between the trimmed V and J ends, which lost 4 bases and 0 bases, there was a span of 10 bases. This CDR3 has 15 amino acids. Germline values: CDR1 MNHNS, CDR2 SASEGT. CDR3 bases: TGTGCCAGCAGTGGGAGGGGATATAGCAATCAGCCCCAGCATTTT. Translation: CASSGRGYSNQPQHF.

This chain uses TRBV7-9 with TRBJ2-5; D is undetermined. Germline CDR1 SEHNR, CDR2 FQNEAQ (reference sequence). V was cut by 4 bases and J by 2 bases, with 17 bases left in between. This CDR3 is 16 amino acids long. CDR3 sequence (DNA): TGTGCCAGCAGCTATCCTGTGCGCGACTTACAAGAGACCCAGTACTTC. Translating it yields CASSYPVRDLQETQYF.

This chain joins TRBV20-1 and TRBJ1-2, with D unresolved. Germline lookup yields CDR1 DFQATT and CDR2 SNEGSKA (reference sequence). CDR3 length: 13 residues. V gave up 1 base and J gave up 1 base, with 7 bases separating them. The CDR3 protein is CSARVAHNYGYTF. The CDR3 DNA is TGCAGTGCTAGAGTGGCGCATAACTATGGCTACACCTTC.

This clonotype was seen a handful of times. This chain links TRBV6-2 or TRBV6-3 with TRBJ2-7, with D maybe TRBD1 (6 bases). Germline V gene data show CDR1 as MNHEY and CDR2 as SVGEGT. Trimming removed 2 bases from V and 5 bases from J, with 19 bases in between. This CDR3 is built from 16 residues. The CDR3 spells CASSYPTYRDRHEQYF. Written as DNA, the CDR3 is TGTGCCAGCAGTTACCCAACATACAGGGATCGACACGAGCAGTACTTC.